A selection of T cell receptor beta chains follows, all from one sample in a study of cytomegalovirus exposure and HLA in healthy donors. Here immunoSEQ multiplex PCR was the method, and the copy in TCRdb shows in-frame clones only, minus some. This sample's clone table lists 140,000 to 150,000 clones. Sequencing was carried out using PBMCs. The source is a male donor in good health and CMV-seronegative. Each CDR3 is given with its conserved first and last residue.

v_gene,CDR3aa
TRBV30,CAWSAGSYEQYF
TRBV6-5,CASSLAGGGGTQYF
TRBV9,CASSTQTGTSLDTQYF
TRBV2,CASSEGQGIQPQHF
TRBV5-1,CASSLVGTGGAGANVLTF
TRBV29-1,CSVVTSLTGTGELFF
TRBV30,CAWSRTSEETQYF
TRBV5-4,CASSDDRGTNYGYTF
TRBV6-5,CASRQGHGYTF
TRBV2,CASRVESGQNEQFF
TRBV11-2,CASSLVGGGNEQFF
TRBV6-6,CASRTGIFYEQYF
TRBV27,CASKNTDRDEQYF